The present entry profiles one TCR beta chain with its context. Its antigen is as yet unknown. TCRdb's copy holds only in-frame clones and misses some; the assay was immunoSEQ multiplex PCR. Here the sample spans about 49,000 clones, around 85% being singletons. The data belong to a study of T cell responses to AZD1222 COVID-19 vaccine. Study-wide results and limits: Along spike, vaccine-associated CD4 TCRs were found throughout, with dominance at 160-218 and 743-854. Clonal diversity may have been underestimated in mostly white British donors. None of the repertoires were sampled until the peak T cell response had passed. Breadth and depth of Spike-specific TCRs rose after two AZD1222 doses.

The CDR3 loop spans 18 amino acids. V shed 2 bases and J shed 0 bases, with 17 bases lying between them. Germline loops: CDR1 SGDLS, CDR2 YYNGEE. This specimen was peripheral blood, taken on day 0 of MenACWY control vaccination. The source of this sequence is an adult in good health. The rearrangement joins TRBV9 to TRBJ2-2; a weak D match, TRBD2 (6 bases). The CDR3 spells CASSVSRGTPANTGELFF. The DNA for the CDR3 is TGTGCCAGCAGCGTCAGTCGCGGGACTCCAGCGAACACCGGGGAGCTGTTTTTT. Drawing the rest from reference TRBV9 and TRBJ2-2, the complete variable domain is DSGVTQTPKHLITATGQRVTLRCSPRSGDLSVYWYQQSLDQGLQFLIQYYNGEERAKGNILERFSAQQFPDLHSELNLSSLELGDSALYFCASSVSRGTPANTGELFFGEGSRLTVL.